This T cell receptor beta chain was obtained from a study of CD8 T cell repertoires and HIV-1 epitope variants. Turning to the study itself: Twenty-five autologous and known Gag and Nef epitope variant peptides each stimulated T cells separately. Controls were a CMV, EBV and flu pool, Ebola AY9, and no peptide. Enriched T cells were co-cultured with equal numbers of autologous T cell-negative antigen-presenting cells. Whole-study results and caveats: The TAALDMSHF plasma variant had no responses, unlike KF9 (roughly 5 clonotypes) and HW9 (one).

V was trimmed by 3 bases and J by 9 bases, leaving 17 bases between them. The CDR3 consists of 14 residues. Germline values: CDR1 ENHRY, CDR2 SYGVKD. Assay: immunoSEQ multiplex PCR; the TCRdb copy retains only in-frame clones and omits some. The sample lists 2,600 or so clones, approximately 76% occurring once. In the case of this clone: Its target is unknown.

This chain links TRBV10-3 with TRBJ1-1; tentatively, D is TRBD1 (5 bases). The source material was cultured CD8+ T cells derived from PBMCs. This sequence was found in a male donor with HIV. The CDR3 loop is CAISDYGTDDKAFF. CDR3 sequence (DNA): TGTGCCATCAGTGATTACGGGACGGACGACAAAGCTTTCTTT.